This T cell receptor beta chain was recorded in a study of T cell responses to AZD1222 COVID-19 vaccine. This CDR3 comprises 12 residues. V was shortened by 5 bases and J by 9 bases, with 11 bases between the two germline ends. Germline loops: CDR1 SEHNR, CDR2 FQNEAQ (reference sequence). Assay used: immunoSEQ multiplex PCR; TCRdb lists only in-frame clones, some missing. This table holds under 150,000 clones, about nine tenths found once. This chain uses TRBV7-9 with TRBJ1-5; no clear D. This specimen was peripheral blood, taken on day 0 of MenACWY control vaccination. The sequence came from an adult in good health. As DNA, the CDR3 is TGTGCCAGCAGCACCGGCGGAGGGCCCCAGCATTTT. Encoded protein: CASSTGGGPQHF.